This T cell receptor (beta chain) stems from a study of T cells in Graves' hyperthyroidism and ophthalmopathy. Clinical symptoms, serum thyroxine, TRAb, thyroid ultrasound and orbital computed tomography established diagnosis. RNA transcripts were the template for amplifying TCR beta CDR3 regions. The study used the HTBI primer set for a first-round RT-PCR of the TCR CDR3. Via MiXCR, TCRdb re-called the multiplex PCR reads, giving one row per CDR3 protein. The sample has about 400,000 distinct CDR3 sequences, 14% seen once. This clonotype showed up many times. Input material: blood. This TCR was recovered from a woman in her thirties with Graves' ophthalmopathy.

DNA for the CDR3: TGCAGCGGCGGAGGCCGGGACAGGGCGCATGAGCAGTTCTTC. As protein: CSGGGRDRAHEQFF. J is TRBJ2-1 and V is TRBV29-1; 9 bases match TRBD1. CDR1 is SQVTM, CDR2 ANQGSEA, per germline. J lost 8 bases, V lost 7 bases, and 12 bases had no gene match. The CDR3 has 14 amino acids.